What follows are 30 T cell receptor beta chains derived from one specimen sequenced in a study of technical replicates of blood from a few donors. Libraries were prepared by immunoSEQ multiplex PCR; TCRdb keeps only in-frame clonotypes and omits some of them. This table has over 70,000 clones, around 97% appearing once. The specimen sequenced was T cells isolated from PBMCs. These receptors were collected from a human donor in good health.

This clone was recorded only once. The chain carries TRBV21-1 and TRBJ1-1. TRBV21-1 is a recognized pseudogene. The CDR3 has 12 residues. The CDR3 region has the DNA TGTGCCAGCCGAATCGGGGATACTGAAGCTTTCTTT. Translating gives CASRIGDTEAFF.

The V call is TRBV18, the J call TRBJ1-1; 7 bases map to TRBD1. The CDR3 spans 13 residues. The germline CDR1 and CDR2 sequences are KGHSH and LQKENI. Losses at the gene ends were 1 base for V and 6 bases for J; bases not matched to a gene: 2. This CDR3 reads CASSPRDRAEAFF. The DNA for the CDR3 is TGTGCCAGCTCACCACGTGACAGGGCTGAAGCTTTCTTT.

The rearrangement joins TRBV9 to TRBJ2-5; TRBD2 matches at 9 bases. The trim removed 0 bases at V and 9 bases at J, leaving 12 bases unmatched. The length of the CDR3 is 16 residues. Germline CDR1 reads SGDLS; CDR2 reads YYNGEE. This chain's CDR3 is CASSVGSSGIPGAQYF. DNA of the CDR3: TGTGCCAGCAGCGTAGGTTCTAGCGGGATTCCCGGGGCCCAGTACTTC. The full variable domain, completed using reference TRBV9 and TRBJ2-5, is DSGVTQTPKHLITATGQRVTLRCSPRSGDLSVYWYQQSLDQGLQFLIQYYNGEERAKGNILERFSAQQFPDLHSELNLSSLELGDSALYFCASSVGSSGIPGAQYFGPGTRLLVL.

This sequence joins TRBV28 and TRBJ2-6; 12 nucleotides agree with TRBD2. The CDR3 spans 21 residues. Per germline, CDR1 MDHEN and CDR2 SYDVKM. Germline trimming cut 3 bases from V and 1 base from J; bases unmatched to any gene: 13. The CDR3 loop reads CASSFFGWRTSGNSGANVLTF. DNA for the CDR3: TGTGCCAGCAGTTTCTTTGGGTGGAGGACTAGCGGGAATTCTGGGGCCAACGTCCTGACTTTC. The whole variable domain, filled in from reference TRBV28 and TRBJ2-6, reads DVKVTQSSRYLVKRTGEKVFLECVQDMDHENMFWYRQDPGLGLRLIYFSYDVKMKEKGDIPEGYSVSREKKERFSLILESASTNQTSMYLCASSFFGWRTSGNSGANVLTFGAGSRLTVL.

This chain uses TRBV5-1 with TRBJ2-3; D ambiguous. The V end lost 5 bases, the J end lost 0 bases, and 4 bases lay between the germline ends. This CDR3 is built from 12 residues. CDR1 and CDR2 from the germline V gene are SGHRS and YFSETQ. The CDR3 DNA follows: TGCGCCAGCAGGTCTAGCACAGATACGCAGTATTTT. Translated: CASRSSTDTQYF.

The V and J genes are TRBV19 and TRBJ2-1; 8 nucleotides match TRBD2. The CDR3 has 16 residues. V dropped 5 bases and J dropped 2; count of bases not matched to a gene: 8. Germline CDR1 LNHDA, CDR2 SQIVND (reference sequence). The CDR3 region is CASSALTSGTYNEQFF. CDR3 DNA sequence: TGTGCCAGTAGTGCCTTAACTAGCGGCACCTACAATGAGCAGTTCTTC.

CDR3 sequence reads: CASSPGTSGRSFQETQYF. The CDR3 DNA sequence: TGTGCCAGCAGTCCCGGGACTAGCGGGAGATCCTTCCAAGAGACCCAGTACTTC. The V and J genes are TRBV28 and TRBJ2-5; 14 bases fit TRBD2. Germline CDR1 MDHEN, CDR2 SYDVKM. V lost 5 bases and J lost 1; bases outside the gene matches: 9. The CDR3 totals 18 residues.

The genes are TRBV5-1 and TRBJ1-5; maybe TRBD1 (5 bases). V was trimmed by 0 bases and J by 6 bases, leaving 10 bases between them. Germline assignment: CDR1 SGHRS and CDR2 YFSETQ. This CDR3 has 14 amino acids. DNA for the CDR3: TGCGCCAGCAGCTTGGTTGGCGGGGGTCAGCCCCAGCATTTT. Translated: CASSLVGGGQPQHF.

V gene TRBV27 combines with J gene TRBJ1-1, with TRBD1 matching over 11 bases. CDR1 MNHEY and CDR2 SMNVEV come from the germline V gene (reference sequence). The CDR3 is made up of 15 amino acids. Trimming at V came to 4 bases and at J to 5 bases, leaving 6 bases not matched to a gene. As DNA, the CDR3 is TGTGCCAGCAGTTGGACAGGGGGCTTTGGGACTGAAGCTTTCTTT. It codes for CASSWTGGFGTEAFF.

V usage is TRBV5-6 and J usage is TRBJ2-3, with TRBD2 matching 9 bases. V lost 4 bases and J lost 1; bases outside the gene matches: 4. Looked up from germline, CDR1 is SGHDT and CDR2 is YYEEEE. The CDR3 consists of 15 residues. CDR3 amino acids: CASSPRTSGTDTQYF. CDR3 DNA: TGTGCCAGCAGCCCTCGGACTAGCGGCACAGATACGCAGTATTTT.

The gene calls are TRBV20-1 and TRBJ2-3; D is ambiguous. The CDR3 has 11 amino acids. CDR1 is DFQATT, CDR2 SNEGSKA, per germline (reference sequence). Trimming removed 3 bases at V and 6 bases at J, with 7 bases between. The CDR3 sequence is CSARSHDTQYF. The CDR3 region has the DNA TGCAGTGCTAGGAGCCACGATACGCAGTATTTT.

This sequence joins TRBV27 and TRBJ2-7, with a tentative D call TRBD1 (6 bases). The germline gives CDR1 MNHEY, CDR2 SMNVEV (reference sequence). The V end lost 6 bases, the J end lost 1 base, and 13 bases lay between the germline ends. The CDR3 length is 14 residues. CDR3 loop: CASSLHTGSYEQYF. CDR3 in DNA: TGTGCCAGCAGCCTACATACAGGGTCCTACGAGCAGTACTTC.

This clone was seen once. V is TRBV28 and J is TRBJ1-1, with a weak D call TRBD1 (6 bases). Trimming stripped 2 bases from V and 7 bases from J, with 11 bases between. The CDR3 covers 13 residues. The germline CDR1 and CDR2 sequences are MDHEN and SYDVKM. The chain's CDR3 is CASSLQGQLEAFF. The CDR3 DNA reads TGTGCCAGCAGTTTACAAGGACAGCTTGAAGCTTTCTTT.

The chain carries TRBV6-1 and TRBJ1-4; 7 bases are shared with TRBD1. The length of the CDR3 is 14 residues. With 5 bases clipped from V and 8 bases from J, the junction kept 8 bases outside the gene matches. Germline assignment: CDR1 MNHNS and CDR2 SASEGT. The DNA of the CDR3 is TGTGCCAGCAGTTCCGGGACAGACGACGAAAAACTGTTTTTT. Amino acid sequence: CASSSGTDDEKLFF.

The V call is TRBV6-4, the J call TRBJ2-1; 9 bases are shared with TRBD2. V was clipped by 3 bases and J by 2 bases; unmatched bases: 2. Germline CDR1 MRHNA, CDR2 SNTAGT. CDR3 length equals 15 residues. Here the CDR3 reads CASSDLAGAYNEQFF. In nucleotides, the CDR3 is TGTGCCAGCAGTGATTTAGCGGGGGCCTACAATGAGCAGTTCTTC.

V and J are TRBV28 and TRBJ1-2, with TRBD1 identical over 8 bases. The germline V gene has CDR1 MDHEN and CDR2 SYDVKM. This CDR3 has 16 residues. V gave up 5 bases and J gave up 7 bases; unmatched junction bases: 15. CDR3 residues: CASSLLTGQEYGGYTF. The CDR3 DNA reads as TGTGCCAGCAGTCTCCTCACGGGACAGGAGTATGGTGGCTACACCTTC.

This chain links TRBV2 with TRBJ2-3; a possible D gene is TRBD1 (6 bases). The CDR3 runs to 14 residues. V was pared by 3 bases and J by 3 bases, with 10 bases between. CDR1 SNHLY and CDR2 FYNNEI come from the germline V gene. The CDR3 DNA follows: TGTGCCAGCAGTGACTTAAGGGGGACAGATACGCAGTATTTT. Its translation: CASSDLRGTDTQYF. Together with reference TRBV2 and TRBJ2-3, the CDR3 gives the full variable domain: EPEVTQTPSHQVTQMGQEVILRCVPISNHLYFYWYRQILGQKVEFLVSFYNNEISEKSEIFDDQFSVERPDGSNFTLKIRSTKLEDSAMYFCASSDLRGTDTQYFGPGTRLTVL.

The chain uses TRBV29-1 and TRBJ2-7; 12 nucleotides agree with TRBD2. Germline CDR1 reads SQVTM; CDR2 reads ANQGSEA. The CDR3 length is 14 residues. V was clipped by 6 bases and J by 3 bases; unmatched bases: 6. Here the CDR3 reads CSVSTSGSYYEQYF. The CDR3 DNA is TGCAGCGTGTCGACTAGCGGGAGCTACTACGAGCAGTACTTC.

The CDR3 here is CASSFHPGGPYEQYF. CDR3 sequence (DNA): TGTGCCAGCAGCTTCCATCCAGGGGGACCCTACGAGCAGTACTTC. V usage is TRBV13 and J usage is TRBJ2-7; 7 nucleotides line up with TRBD1. This CDR3 spans 15 amino acids. V lost 3 bases to trimming and J lost 2 bases; unmatched junction nucleotides: 7. Germline CDR1 PRHDT, CDR2 FYEKMQ (reference sequence).

The chain recombines TRBV4-1 with TRBJ2-3; no clear D gene. This CDR3 contains 14 residues. The V and J ends lost 3 bases and 7 bases respectively, with 14 bases between them. Germline CDR1 is MGHRA and CDR2 is YSYEKL. CDR3 loop: CASSQLVTAHTQYF. The CDR3 DNA reads TGCGCCAGCAGCCAGTTAGTTACAGCCCATACGCAGTATTTT.

This chain connects TRBV30 to TRBJ1-2; no reliable D call. CDR1 and CDR2 from the germline V gene are GTSNPN and SVGIG (reference sequence). This CDR3 is 14 amino acids long. Trimming took 1 base from V and 2 from J, leaving 11 bases between them. The CDR3 sequence is CAWSAFVANYGYTF. For the CDR3, the DNA is TGTGCCTGGAGTGCCTTCGTAGCCAACTATGGCTACACCTTC. Complete variable domain (other parts from reference TRBV30 and TRBJ1-2): SQTIHQWPATLVQPVGSPLSLECTVEGTSNPNLYWYRQAAGRGLQLLFYSVGIGQISSEVPQNLSASRPQDRQFILSSKKLLLSDSGFYLCAWSAFVANYGYTFGSGTRLTVV.

V gene TRBV4-1 combines with J gene TRBJ1-5; D call uncertain. Germline V CDR1 and CDR2: MGHRA, YSYEKL. Deletions cut 1 base from V and 1 base from J, with 5 bases between. The CDR3 consists of 14 residues. CDR3 loop: CASSQAGSNQPQHF. The CDR3 nucleotides are TGCGCCAGCAGCCAAGCGGGGAGCAATCAGCCCCAGCATTTT.

This rearrangement joins TRBV14 to TRBJ1-3; possibly TRBD1 for D (6 bases). Germline lookup yields CDR1 SGHDN and CDR2 FVKESK. With 3 bases removed from V and 0 bases from J, the gap between germline ends came to 12 bases. This CDR3 has 16 amino acids. CDR3 residues: CASSHLGQSSGNTIYF. In DNA form, the CDR3 reads TGTGCCAGCAGCCACCTAGGACAGAGCTCTGGAAACACCATATATTTT. The whole variable domain, remainder taken from reference TRBV14 and TRBJ1-3, is EAGVTQFPSHSVIEKGQTVTLRCDPISGHDNLYWYRRVMGKEIKFLLHFVKESKQDESGMPNNRFLAERTGGTYSTLKVQPAELEDSGVYFCASSHLGQSSGNTIYFGEGSWLTVV.

J is TRBJ1-1 and V is TRBV7-9, with a weak D call TRBD1 (6 bases). The CDR3 covers 16 residues. V dropped 2 bases and J dropped 0 bases, with 13 bases sitting between them. CDR1 SEHNR and CDR2 FQNEAQ come from the germline V gene (reference sequence). Here the CDR3 reads CASSLTSGQMNTEAFF. CDR3 DNA sequence: TGTGCCAGCAGCTTAACATCAGGACAGATGAACACTGAAGCTTTCTTT.

V is TRBV5-6 and J is TRBJ2-1, with D maybe TRBD1 (5 bases). Between the trimmed V and J ends, which lost 0 bases and 9 bases, there was a span of 13 bases. The CDR3 totals 14 residues. Germline CDR1 and CDR2: SGHDT and YYEEEE. The CDR3 coding sequence is TGTGCCAGCAGCTTGGGACAGCTTGTGAGTGAGCAGTTCTTC. Translating it yields CASSLGQLVSEQFF.

V usage is TRBV11-2 and J usage is TRBJ1-1, with D perhaps TRBD1 (6 bases). CDR1 is SGHAT, CDR2 FQNNGV, per germline. V was shortened by 5 bases and J by 12 bases, with 19 bases between the two germline ends. CDR3 length: 13 amino acids. The CDR3 is CASSPTGGALPFF. Here the CDR3 DNA reads TGTGCCAGCAGCCCAACCGGGGGGGCGCTCCCTTTCTTT.

The chain couples TRBV11-2 to TRBJ1-2; 7 bases are shared with TRBD1. The CDR3 is 14 residues long. Unmatched junction bases numbered 9, after V lost 6 bases and J lost 5 bases. Germline assignment: CDR1 SGHAT and CDR2 FQNNGV. The CDR3: CASRRSRGRYGYTF. CDR3 DNA: TGTGCCAGCAGGAGGAGCAGGGGGAGGTATGGCTACACCTTC.

CDR3 in DNA: TGTGCCAGCAGCCCTCGGACTATACAAGATACGCAGTATTTT. Translated: CASSPRTIQDTQYF. The chain carries TRBV7-3 and TRBJ2-3; maybe TRBD2 (6 bases). Trimming took 5 bases from V and 5 from J, leaving 14 bases between them. The CDR3 totals 14 residues. Germline values: CDR1 SGHTA, CDR2 FQGTGA.

The V and J genes are TRBV2 and TRBJ1-1; TRBD1 agrees at 7 bases. J was trimmed by 0 bases and V by 6 bases; bases with no gene match: 1. The CDR3 sequence is 13 residues long. Germline values: CDR1 SNHLY, CDR2 FYNNEI. The CDR3 DNA follows: TGTGCCAGCAGAGGGACAGTGAACACTGAAGCTTTCTTT. This encodes CASRGTVNTEAFF.

About this clone itself: Its ends do not fully match the called genes, so a read error is possible. This chain uses TRBV5-1 with TRBJ2-1; 8 bases are a match to TRBD1. The CDR3 spans 14 residues. The germline gives CDR1 SGHRS, CDR2 YFSETQ. The CDR3 DNA sequence: TGCGCCAGCAGCCCGGAGGTCAGTAGGACAGGGCAAATCTTC. As protein: CASSPEVSRTGQIF.